The clone carrying this TCR beta chain was observed at least ten times. Antigen specificity is unknown. Unique molecular identifiers were added to individual cDNA molecules. Each CDR3 protein gets one entry after TCRdb re-called the 5' RACE reads with MiXCR. This sample has roughly 110,000 distinct CDR3 sequences, with roughly 11% found just once. The sample originates from a study of early T cells in non-severe SARS-CoV-2 infection. The overall study: The chains were unpaired, and the sequenced material was bulk RNA from unsorted whole blood.

Study results and limitations: Anti-spike CD8 specificities were favored by VDJdb matching, whose results missed private and CD4 specificities.

The origin of this receptor is an adult who was a healthcare worker with PCR-confirmed SARS-CoV-2 infection or an uninfected control (not recorded which). The sample comprised whole blood.

The CDR3 loop reads CASSLRDTDTQYF. For the CDR3, the DNA is TGTGCCAGCAGCTTGCGGGACACAGATACGCAGTATTTT. The J gene is TRBJ2-3, the V gene TRBV5-4, with D possibly TRBD2 on 5 matching bases. Germline assignment: CDR1 SGHNT and CDR2 YYREEE (reference sequence). The length of the CDR3 is 13 residues. V lost 1 base and J lost 2, with 5 bases in between.